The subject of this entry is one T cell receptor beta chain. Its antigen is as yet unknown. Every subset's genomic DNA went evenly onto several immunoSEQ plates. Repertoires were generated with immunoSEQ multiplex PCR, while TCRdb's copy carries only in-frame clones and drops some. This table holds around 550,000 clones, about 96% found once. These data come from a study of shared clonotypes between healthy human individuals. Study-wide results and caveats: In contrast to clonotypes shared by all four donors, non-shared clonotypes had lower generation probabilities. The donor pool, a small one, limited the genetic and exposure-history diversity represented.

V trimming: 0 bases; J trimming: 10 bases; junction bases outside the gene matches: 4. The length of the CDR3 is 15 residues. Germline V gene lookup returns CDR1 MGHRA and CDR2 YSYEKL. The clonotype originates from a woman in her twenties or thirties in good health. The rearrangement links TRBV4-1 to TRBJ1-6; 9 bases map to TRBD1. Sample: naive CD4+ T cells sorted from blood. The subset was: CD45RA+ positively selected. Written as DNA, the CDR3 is TGCGCCAGCAGCCAAGAGGGACAGGGCGCGTCACCCCTCCACTTT. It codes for CASSQEGQGASPLHF.